This T cell receptor beta chain was sequenced for a study of OX40 agonist ivuxolimab in advanced cancers. A note on the overall study: The costimulatory receptor OX40 (CD134) was targeted by ivuxolimab, a fully human IgG2 agonistic monoclonal antibody. Patients were allowed to have had prior anti-PD-1, anti-PD-L1 or anti-CTLA-4 therapy, and 40% to 45% of the dose-escalation patients had previously received checkpoint inhibitors. Intravenous ivuxolimab was administered to patients every 2 weeks at six dose levels: 0.01, 0.1, 0.3, 1.5, 3 and 10 mg/kg. The point of sequencing TCRbeta in the periphery was to test whether ivuxolimab changed TCR sequence diversity and drove clonal T-cell expansion. A male proportion of around 81% and a mean age of roughly 55 years, ranging from roughly 23 to 85, were recorded for the dose-escalation cohort. Of the approximately 54 patients in dose escalation, about 20 had hepatocellular carcinoma, some 15 had melanoma, 9 had renal cell carcinoma and 9 had head and neck cancer. The paper covers the monotherapy dose-escalation part of the phase I ivuxolimab trial, which included N ≈ 50 patients. Partial responses occurred in three dose-escalation patients: two with cutaneous melanoma and one with hepatocellular carcinoma. The paper as a whole reports these results and caveats: At doses of 0.1 to 3.0 mg/kg, clonal expansion of both CD4+ and CD8+ blood T cells was observed from baseline to week 6. Partial responders in the 0.1-3.0 mg/kg groups had among the lowest normalized peripheral clonal expansion, especially among CD8+ T cells. Low levels of normalized T-cell clonal expansion were also seen in some nonresponding patients. After ivuxolimab, CD8+ T cells had more expanded clones than CD4+ T cells on average. The antigen specificity of the clonally expanded peripheral T cells was not determined.

For sequencing of the TCRbeta CDR3 region, genomic DNA was extracted from the sorted cells. The immunoSEQ Assay was used to sequence the TCRbeta CDR3 regions. TCRdb took over this immuneACCESS table, retaining in-frame rearrangements with V and J assigned. Such tables are incomplete; in checked studies, under half of the missing clones stem from an unresolved V gene, and the remainder is unexplained. Counted in this sample were roughly 87,000 clones; about 90% of them appeared once. Of the sample, 6.5% to 8.5% is held by the ten largest clones. About this clone itself: The antigen it binds to is not known. No much larger clone is present one base from it, and per-base qualities are unavailable.

The CDR3 has 19 amino acids, counting the end cysteine and phenylalanine. Of the read, only the CDR3 DNA is kept; its 57 bases are in frame from base 1. The germline V gene encodes CDR1 SEHNR and CDR2 FQNEAQ (reference sequence). V is pared back by 5 bases and J by 6 bases, with 30 bases lying between the germline termini. The trial excluded patients who had a history of autoimmune disease or who were on systemic immunosuppression. Peripheral blood for TCR sequencing was drawn from every dose cohort at baseline, at cycle 4 day 1 and at cycle 7 day 1. The samples were drawn from a first-in-human, open-label, multicenter phase I dose-escalation trial of ivuxolimab. The trial enrolled adults with locally advanced or metastatic head and neck squamous cell, hepatocellular, melanoma or renal cell carcinoma. Before TCR sequencing, CD4+ and CD8+ T cells were separately sorted from peripheral blood.

The receptor was derived from an adult with an advanced solid tumor such as melanoma, head and neck, liver or kidney cancer. The specimen was CD4+ or CD8+ T cells sorted from blood, collected in a trial of the OX40 agonist ivuxolimab. The rearrangement combines TRBV7-9 with TRBJ2-3; TRBD2 is a possible D gene, resting on 5 matching bases. The CDR3 region has the sequence CASSGRERRSGVFFDTQYF. Read as DNA, the sequence is TGTGCCAGCAGCGGGCGAGAACGGCGGTCCGGGGTTTTTTTCGATACGCAGTATTTT.